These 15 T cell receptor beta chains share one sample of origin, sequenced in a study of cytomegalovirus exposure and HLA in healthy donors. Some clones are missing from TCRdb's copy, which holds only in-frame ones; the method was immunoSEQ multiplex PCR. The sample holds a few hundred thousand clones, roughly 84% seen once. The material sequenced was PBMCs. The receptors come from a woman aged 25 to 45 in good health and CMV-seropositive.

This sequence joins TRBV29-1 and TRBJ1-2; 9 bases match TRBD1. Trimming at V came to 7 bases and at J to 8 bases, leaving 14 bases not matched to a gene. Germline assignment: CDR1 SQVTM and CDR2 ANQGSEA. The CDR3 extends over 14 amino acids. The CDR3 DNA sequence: TGCAGCGCCGTGGGGACAGGGAGGTTGGGGGGCTACACCTTC. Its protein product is CSAVGTGRLGGYTF.

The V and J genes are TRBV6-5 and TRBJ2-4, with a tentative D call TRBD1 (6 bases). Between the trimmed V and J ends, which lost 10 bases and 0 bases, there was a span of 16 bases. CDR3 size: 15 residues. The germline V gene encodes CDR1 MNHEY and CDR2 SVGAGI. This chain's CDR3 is CATRRTVLAKNIQYF. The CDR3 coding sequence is TGTGCCACCCGCCGGACAGTTCTAGCCAAAAACATTCAGTACTTC.

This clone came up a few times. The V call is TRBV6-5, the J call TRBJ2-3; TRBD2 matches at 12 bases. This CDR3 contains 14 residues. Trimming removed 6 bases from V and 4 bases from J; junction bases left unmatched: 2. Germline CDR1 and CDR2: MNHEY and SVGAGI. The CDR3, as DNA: TGTGCCAGCAGGACTAGCGGGGGTGCAGATACGCAGTATTTT. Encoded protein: CASRTSGGADTQYF.

DNA of the CDR3: TGCGCCAGCAGTGAGTCGGACCAGGGGGCCGATGAGCAGTTCTTC. Encoded protein: CASSESDQGADEQFF. The genes are TRBV10-1 and TRBJ2-1, with 8 nucleotides matching TRBD1. Per the germline V gene, CDR1 is WNHNN and CDR2 is SYGVQD (reference sequence). V shed 0 bases, J shed 8 bases, and the junction held 6 bases outside the gene matches. The CDR3 has 15 residues.

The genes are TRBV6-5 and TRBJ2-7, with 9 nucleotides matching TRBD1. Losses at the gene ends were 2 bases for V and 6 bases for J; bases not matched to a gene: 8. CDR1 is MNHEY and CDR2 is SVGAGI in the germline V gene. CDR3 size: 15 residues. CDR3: CASSYTGTGYPEQYF. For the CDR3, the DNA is TGTGCCAGCAGTTACACCGGGACAGGGTACCCCGAGCAGTACTTC.

This chain's CDR3 is CASSFNYNEQFF. CDR3 bases: TGCGCCAGCAGCTTTAATTACAATGAGCAGTTCTTC. The V call is TRBV5-1, the J call TRBJ2-1, with D unclear. The CDR3 covers 12 residues. In germline, CDR1 is SGHRS, CDR2 YFSETQ. Trimming cost V 2 bases and J 4 bases, with 4 bases left between them.

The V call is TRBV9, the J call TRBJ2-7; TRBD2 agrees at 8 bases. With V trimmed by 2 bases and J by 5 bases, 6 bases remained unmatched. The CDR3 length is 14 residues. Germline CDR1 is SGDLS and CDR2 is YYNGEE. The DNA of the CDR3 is TGTGCCAGCAGCGTTAGCGGGAATAAGAACGAGCAGTACTTC. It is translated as CASSVSGNKNEQYF.

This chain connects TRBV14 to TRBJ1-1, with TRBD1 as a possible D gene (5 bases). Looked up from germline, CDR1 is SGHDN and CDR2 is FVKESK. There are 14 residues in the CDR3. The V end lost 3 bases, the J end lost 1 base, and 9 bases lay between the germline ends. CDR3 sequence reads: CASSQSGQNTEAFF. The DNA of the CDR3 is TGTGCCAGCAGCCAGAGCGGACAGAACACTGAAGCTTTCTTT.

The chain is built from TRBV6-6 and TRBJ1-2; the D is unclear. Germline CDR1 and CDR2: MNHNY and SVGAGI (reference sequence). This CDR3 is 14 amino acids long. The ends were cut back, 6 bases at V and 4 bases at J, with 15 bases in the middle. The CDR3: CASSTPEDSYGYTF. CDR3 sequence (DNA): TGTGCCAGCAGCACCCCGGAAGACTCCTATGGCTACACCTTC.

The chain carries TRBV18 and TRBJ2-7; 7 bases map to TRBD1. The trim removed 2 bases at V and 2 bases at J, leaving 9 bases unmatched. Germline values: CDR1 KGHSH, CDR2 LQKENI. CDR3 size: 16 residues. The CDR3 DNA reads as TGTGCCAGCTCACCATCCGACAGGGTAATCCCCTACGAGCAGTACTTC. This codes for CASSPSDRVIPYEQYF.

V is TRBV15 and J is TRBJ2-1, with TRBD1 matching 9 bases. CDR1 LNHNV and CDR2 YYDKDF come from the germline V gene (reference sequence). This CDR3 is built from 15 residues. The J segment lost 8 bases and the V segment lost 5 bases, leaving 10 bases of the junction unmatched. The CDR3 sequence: CATSDGTGFSDEQFF. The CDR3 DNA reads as TGTGCCACCAGCGACGGGACAGGGTTCTCCGATGAGCAGTTCTTC.

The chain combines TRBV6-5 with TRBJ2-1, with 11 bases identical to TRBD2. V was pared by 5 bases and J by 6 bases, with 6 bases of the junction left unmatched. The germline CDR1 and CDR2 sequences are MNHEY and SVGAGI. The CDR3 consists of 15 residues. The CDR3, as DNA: TGTGCCAGCAGTACGGTAGCGGGAGGGCGCAATGAGCAGTTCTTC. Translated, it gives CASSTVAGGRNEQFF.

The CDR3 bases are TGTGCCTGGAGTGAAGGGGATACAGTAAGCTACAACTATGGCTACACCTTC. Protein sequence: CAWSEGDTVSYNYGYTF. The chain has TRBV30 and TRBJ1-2, with a tentative D call TRBD1 (5 bases). With 1 base removed from V and 2 bases from J, the gap between germline ends came to 20 bases. From germline, CDR1 is GTSNPN and CDR2 SVGIG (reference sequence). CDR3 size: 17 residues.

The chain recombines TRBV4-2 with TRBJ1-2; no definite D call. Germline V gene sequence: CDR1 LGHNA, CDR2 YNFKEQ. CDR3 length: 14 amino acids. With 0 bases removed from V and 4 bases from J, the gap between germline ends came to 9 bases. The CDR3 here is CASSQESAVYGYTF. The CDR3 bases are TGTGCCAGCAGCCAAGAGTCGGCGGTCTATGGCTACACCTTC.

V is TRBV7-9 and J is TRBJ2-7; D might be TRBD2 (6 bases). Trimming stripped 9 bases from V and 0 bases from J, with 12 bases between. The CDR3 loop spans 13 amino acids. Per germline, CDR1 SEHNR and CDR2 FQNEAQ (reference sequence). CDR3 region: CASLSGSSYEQYF. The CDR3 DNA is TGTGCCAGTCTTAGCGGCAGCTCCTACGAGCAGTACTTC.